These 16 T cell receptor beta chains came from one sample sequenced in a study of blood T cell repertoires in COVID-19 (dated by TCRdb to 2018 to 2021). Library preparation was by the immunoSEQ multiplex PCR assay. TCRdb re-hosts the immuneACCESS table, in-frame sequences only. Its copies lack some clones; in the studies checked, an unresolved V gene accounts for under half of them, and the cause for the rest is not known. This sample has about 56,000 clones in its table, and roughly nine tenths of those were observed once. The ten largest make up more than 40% of the sample. The sequencing sample was made of peripheral blood. Receptors originate from an older woman with COVID-19, enrolled during active disease.

The rearrangement uses TRBV28 and TRBJ1-2; D is unresolved. Per germline, CDR1 MDHEN and CDR2 SYDVKM. V lost 8 bases, J lost 0 bases, and 4 bases lay in between. The CDR3 is made up of 11 amino acids. The CDR3 reads CASVANYGYTF. CDR3 in DNA: TGTGCCAGCGTCGCTAACTATGGCTACACCTTC.

The rearrangement links TRBV6-2 or TRBV6-3 to TRBJ1-2; D is ambiguous. The CDR3 runs to 15 residues. CDR1 and CDR2 from the germline V gene are MNHEY and SVGEGT. V gave up 5 bases and J gave up 4 bases, with 17 bases separating them. For the CDR3, the DNA is TGTGCCAGCAGTCCCATCTTCGAGGGTGGCTATGGCTACACCTTC. Amino acids: CASSPIFEGGYGYTF.

The V and J genes are TRBV19 and TRBJ2-3, with 10 bases identical to TRBD2. The CDR3 length is 16 residues. CDR1 and CDR2 (germline): LNHDA, SQIVND (reference sequence). V was pared by 5 bases and J by 3 bases, with 8 bases of the junction left unmatched. The CDR3 protein is CASSPILAGGTDTQYF. In nucleotides, the CDR3 is TGTGCCAGTAGTCCCATCTTAGCGGGGGGTACAGATACGCAGTATTTT.

Written as DNA, the CDR3 is TGTGCCAGCAGCTATACCGGGACTTTCGATGAAAAACTGTTTTTT. Translating gives CASSYTGTFDEKLFF. The V and J genes are TRBV7-6 and TRBJ1-4; possible D gene TRBD1, 5 bases. The CDR3 loop spans 15 amino acids. Germline assignment: CDR1 SGHVS and CDR2 FNYEAQ. V was cut by 4 bases and J by 6 bases, with 15 bases left in between.

This clone was seen just once. V usage is TRBV30 and J usage is TRBJ1-2; 7 bases agree with TRBD1. Trimming took 4 bases from V and 4 from J; bases not matched to a gene: 0. Germline-derived CDR1 and CDR2 are GTSNPN and SVGIG (reference sequence). The CDR3 totals 11 residues. CDR3 nucleotides: TGTGCCTGGACAGGGGGCTATGGCTACACCTTC. Protein product: CAWTGGYGYTF.

The count of this clone is one. The chain joins TRBV6-5 to TRBJ2-7; unclear D gene. Trimming removed 0 bases at V and 5 bases at J, with 14 bases between. The germline V gene has CDR1 MNHEY and CDR2 SVGAGI. This CDR3 comprises 15 residues. For the CDR3, the DNA is TGTGCCAGCAGTTACTCTTCGCCCGGCGGCCACGAGCAGTACTTC. This gives the protein CASSYSSPGGHEQYF.

This chain links TRBV4-2 with TRBJ1-4, with D perhaps TRBD1 (5 bases). CDR1 and CDR2 from the germline V gene are LGHNA and YNFKEQ. V gave up 0 bases and J gave up 3 bases, with 11 bases separating them. The CDR3 extends over 16 amino acids. The CDR3: CASSQDEGGANEKLFF. Written as DNA, the CDR3 is TGTGCCAGCAGCCAAGATGAGGGAGGGGCTAATGAAAAACTGTTTTTT.

The rearrangement uses TRBV18 and TRBJ2-4; the match to TRBD2 covers 9 bases. This CDR3 region has 17 residues. Germline trimming cut 2 bases from V and 1 base from J; bases unmatched to any gene: 6. Germline V gene data show CDR1 as KGHSH and CDR2 as LQKENI. As DNA, the CDR3 is TGTGCCAGCTCACCATTTACTAGCGGGTCTGCCAAAAACATTCAGTACTTC. Residues: CASSPFTSGSAKNIQYF.

The chain links TRBV11-2 to TRBJ1-2; perhaps TRBD1 as D (5 bases). CDR1 and CDR2 (germline): SGHAT, FQNNGV. The CDR3 loop spans 17 amino acids. V lost 5 bases and J lost 4, with 23 bases in between. As DNA, the CDR3 is TGTGCCAGCAGCCCAACCCCGACAAGACAGCCCTCCTATGGCTACACCTTC. Translated: CASSPTPTRQPSYGYTF.

V is TRBV6-5 and J is TRBJ2-7; 7 nucleotides align to TRBD2. The CDR3 contains 14 residues. Germline-derived CDR1 and CDR2 are MNHEY and SVGAGI. The J segment lost 4 bases and the V segment lost 5 bases, leaving 8 bases of the junction unmatched. The DNA of the CDR3 is TGTGCCAGCAGTAGCGGGGCCACCCGATACGAGCAGTACTTC. Translation: CASSSGATRYEQYF.

V gene TRBV5-6 combines with J gene TRBJ1-5; perhaps TRBD1 as D (5 bases). This CDR3 region has 16 residues. V lost 4 bases, J lost 0 bases, and 14 bases lay in between. In germline, CDR1 is SGHDT, CDR2 YYEEEE. CDR3 DNA: TGTGCCAGCAGCCGTTGGGGCCGGCATAGCAATCAGCCCCAGCATTTT. Translating it yields CASSRWGRHSNQPQHF. Together with reference TRBV5-6 and TRBJ1-5, the CDR3 gives the full variable domain: DAGVTQSPTHLIKTRGQQVTLRCSPKSGHDTVSWYQQALGQGPQFIFQYYEEEERQRGNFPDRFSGHQFPNYSSELNVNALLLGDSALYLCASSRWGRHSNQPQHFGDGTRLSIL.

The chain employs TRBV27 and TRBJ2-7; 10 bases align to TRBD1. CDR1 is MNHEY and CDR2 is SMNVEV in the germline V gene (reference sequence). Trimming removed 6 bases from V and 4 bases from J; junction bases left unmatched: 3. The CDR3 totals 13 residues. The CDR3 loop is CASSRDRGYEQYF. The CDR3 bases are TGTGCCAGCAGCCGGGACAGGGGTTACGAGCAGTACTTC.

This sequence joins TRBV5-1 and TRBJ1-3; no firm D call. There are 16 residues in the CDR3. CDR1 and CDR2 (germline): SGHRS, YFSETQ. Between the trimmed V and J ends, which lost 9 bases and 0 bases, there was a span of 19 bases. CDR3 region: CATSPGFSSSGNTIYF. The CDR3 bases are TGCGCCACCTCTCCAGGTTTTTCGAGCTCTGGAAACACCATATATTTT. Based on the CDR3 plus reference TRBV5-1 and TRBJ1-3, the full variable domain is KAGVTQTPRYLIKTRGQQVTLSCSPISGHRSVSWYQQTPGQGLQFLFEYFSETQRNKGNFPGRFSGRQFSNSRSEMNVSTLELGDSALYLCATSPGFSSSGNTIYFGEGSWLTVV.

The J gene is TRBJ1-4, the V gene TRBV6-5; D may be TRBD1 (5 bases). Germline CDR1 reads MNHEY; CDR2 reads SVGAGI. V lost 6 bases to trimming and J lost 4 bases, with 15 bases between them. The CDR3 totals 15 residues. CDR3 DNA sequence: TGTGCCAGCAGGGACTGGGGGGGGGTTAATGAAAAACTGTTTTTT. Translation: CASRDWGGVNEKLFF.

The rearrangement joins TRBV28 to TRBJ2-3; 14 bases are a match to TRBD2. Germline values: CDR1 MDHEN, CDR2 SYDVKM. The trim removed 9 bases at V and 10 bases at J, leaving 15 bases unmatched. The CDR3 has 16 residues. As DNA, the CDR3 is TGTGCCAGTCTCCCAGGGGGACTAGCGGGAGCAGGTCCGCAGTATTTT. Its protein product is CASLPGGLAGAGPQYF. The variable domain in full, completed from reference TRBV28 and TRBJ2-3, reads DVKVTQSSRYLVKRTGEKVFLECVQDMDHENMFWYRQDPGLGLRLIYFSYDVKMKEKGDIPEGYSVSREKKERFSLILESASTNQTSMYLCASLPGGLAGAGPQYFGPGTRLTVL.

CDR3 protein: CASSILGETANYGYTF. CDR3 DNA sequence: TGTGCCAGTAGTATCTTGGGCGAGACAGCTAACTATGGCTACACCTTC. This chain connects TRBV19 to TRBJ1-2, with D possibly TRBD1 on 5 matching bases. The CDR3 covers 16 residues. The germline gives CDR1 LNHDA, CDR2 SQIVND (reference sequence). V was clipped by 3 bases and J by 0 bases, with 14 bases between them.